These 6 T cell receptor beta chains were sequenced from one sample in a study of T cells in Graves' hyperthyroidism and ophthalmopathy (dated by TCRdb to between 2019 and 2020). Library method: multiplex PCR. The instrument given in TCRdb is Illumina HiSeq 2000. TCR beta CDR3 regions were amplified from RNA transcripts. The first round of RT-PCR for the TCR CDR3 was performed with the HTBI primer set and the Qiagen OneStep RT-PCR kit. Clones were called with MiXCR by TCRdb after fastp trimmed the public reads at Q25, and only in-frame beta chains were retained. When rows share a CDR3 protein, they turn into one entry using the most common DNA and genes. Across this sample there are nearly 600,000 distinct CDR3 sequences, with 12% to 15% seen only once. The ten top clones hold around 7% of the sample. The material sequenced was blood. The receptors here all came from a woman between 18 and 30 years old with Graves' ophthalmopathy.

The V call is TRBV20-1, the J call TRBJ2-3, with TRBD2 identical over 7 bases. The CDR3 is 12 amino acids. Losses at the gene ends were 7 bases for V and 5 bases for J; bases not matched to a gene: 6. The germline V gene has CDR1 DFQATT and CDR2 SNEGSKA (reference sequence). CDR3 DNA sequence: TGCAGTGGGGGGGTAGCGGGAGATACGCAGTATTTT. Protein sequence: CSGGVAGDTQYF.

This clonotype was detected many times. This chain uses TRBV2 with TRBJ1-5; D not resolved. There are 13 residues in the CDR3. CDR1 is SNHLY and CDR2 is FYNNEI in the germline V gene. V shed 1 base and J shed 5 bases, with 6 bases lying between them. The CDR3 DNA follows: TGTGCCAGCAGTGAAGTCCGGGATCAGCCCCAGCATTTT. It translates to CASSEVRDQPQHF.

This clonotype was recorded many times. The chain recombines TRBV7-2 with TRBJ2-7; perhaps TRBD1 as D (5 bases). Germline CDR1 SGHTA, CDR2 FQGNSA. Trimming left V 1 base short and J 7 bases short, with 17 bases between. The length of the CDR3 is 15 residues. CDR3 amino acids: CASSLGQGRPVEQYF. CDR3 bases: TGTGCCAGCAGCTTAGGGCAGGGTCGACCTGTGGAGCAGTACTTC.

CDR3 sequence reads: CATSDRTESRGPQHF. DNA of the CDR3: TGTGCCACCAGTGACCGAACGGAGTCCAGGGGGCCCCAGCATTTT. The chain couples TRBV24-1 to TRBJ1-5; D is possibly TRBD1 (6 bases). Germline values: CDR1 KGHDR, CDR2 SFDVKD. Trimming took off 4 bases at V and 9 bases at J, with 18 bases between the two ends. This CDR3 comprises 15 residues.

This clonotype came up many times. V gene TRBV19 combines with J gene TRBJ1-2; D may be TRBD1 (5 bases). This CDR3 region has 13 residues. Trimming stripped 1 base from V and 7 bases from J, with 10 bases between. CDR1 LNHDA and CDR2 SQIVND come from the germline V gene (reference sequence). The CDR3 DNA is TGTGCCAGTAGTATAGTCCAGGGTGGTGGCTACACCTTC. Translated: CASSIVQGGGYTF.

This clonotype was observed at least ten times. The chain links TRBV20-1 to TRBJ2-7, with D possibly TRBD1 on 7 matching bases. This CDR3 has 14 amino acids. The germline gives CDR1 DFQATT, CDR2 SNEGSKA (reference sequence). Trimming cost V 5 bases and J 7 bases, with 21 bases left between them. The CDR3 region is CSAQRQGGREEQYF. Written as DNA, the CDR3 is TGCAGTGCTCAAAGACAGGGAGGACGCGAGGAGCAGTACTTC.